This TCR beta chain originates from a study of T cell repertoires in cytomegalovirus infection. V lost 1 base to trimming and J lost 1 base, with 16 bases between them. This CDR3 has 18 residues. Germline V CDR1 and CDR2: MGHRA, YSYEKL. Worth noting for this clonotype: Its antigen is unidentified.

Via MiXCR, TCRdb re-called the reads, giving one row per CDR3 protein. The sample yields roughly 630,000 distinct CDR3 sequences, approximately 25% seen once. Study conclusions and caveats: CMV-specific TCR beta clonotypes restricted by HLA-C dominated the ex vivo response.

Sequencing used CD8+ T cells from PBMCs. The rearrangement links TRBV4-1 to TRBJ2-2; D might be TRBD1 (6 bases). This receptor was identified in a human donor in good health (CMV status not recorded). Some clones in this sample may be carry-over from other donors' samples. In DNA, the CDR3 is TGCGCCAGCAGCCAAGGCTATTCACAGGGACGGAACACCGGGGAGCTGTTTTTT. Translated: CASSQGYSQGRNTGELFF.